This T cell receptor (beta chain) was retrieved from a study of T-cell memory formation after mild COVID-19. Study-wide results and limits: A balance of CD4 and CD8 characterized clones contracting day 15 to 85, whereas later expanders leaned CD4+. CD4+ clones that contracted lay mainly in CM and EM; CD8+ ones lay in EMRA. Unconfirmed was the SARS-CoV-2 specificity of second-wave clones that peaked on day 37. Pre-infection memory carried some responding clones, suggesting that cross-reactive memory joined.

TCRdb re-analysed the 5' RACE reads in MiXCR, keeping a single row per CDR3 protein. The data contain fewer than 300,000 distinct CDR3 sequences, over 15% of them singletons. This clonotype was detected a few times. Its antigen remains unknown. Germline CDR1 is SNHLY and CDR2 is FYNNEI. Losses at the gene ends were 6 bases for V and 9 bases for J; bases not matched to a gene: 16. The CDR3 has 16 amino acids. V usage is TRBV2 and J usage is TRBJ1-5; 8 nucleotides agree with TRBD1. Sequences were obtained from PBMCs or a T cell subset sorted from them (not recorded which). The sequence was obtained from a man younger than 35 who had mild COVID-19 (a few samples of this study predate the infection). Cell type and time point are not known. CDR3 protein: CASSETPGQASGPQHF. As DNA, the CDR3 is TGTGCCAGCAGCGAGACCCCGGGACAGGCCTCTGGGCCCCAGCATTTT.